This TCR beta chain was retrieved from a study of breast tumors, draining lymph nodes, adjacent tissues. TCRdb recomputed calls from the multiplex PCR reads with MiXCR, one row per CDR3 protein. The sample has about 230,000 distinct CDR3 sequences, 32% seen once; the top ten hold more than 1.3%. Study results and limitations: Tumor repertoires ranked between lymph nodes and nontumor tissue in diversity, with V and J gene preferences.

This clonotype occurred many times. Antigen unknown. The lymph nodes were axillary draining lymph nodes from breast cancer patients. Sequenced input: axillary lymph node tissue. The source of this sequence is a female donor with breast cancer. Some clones in this sample may be carry-over from other donors' samples.

Written as DNA, the CDR3 is TGTGCCAGCTCACCAGTGGGCAATCAGCCCCAGCATTTT. Translated, it gives CASSPVGNQPQHF. V is TRBV18 and J is TRBJ1-5; no firm D call. The CDR3 loop spans 13 amino acids. V lost 2 bases and J 2 bases, leaving 4 bases between the germline ends. CDR1 is KGHSH, CDR2 LQKENI, per germline.